The 24 T cell receptor beta chains in this list originate from one sample, sequenced in a study of graft-versus-host responses after intestinal transplantation. The protocol was immunoSEQ multiplex PCR, while the TCRdb copy is restricted to in-frame clones and leaves out a portion. The sample lists over 75,000 clones; 92% were seen once. These receptors are not linked to any known antigen. Sequenced here: unstimulated CD8+ T cells sorted from spleen or lymph node cells, sampled before transplant. These receptors were collected from a human donor who was the organ donor for an intestinal transplant.

V is TRBV7-3 and J is TRBJ1-1; D is ambiguous. V dropped 4 bases and J dropped 6 bases, with 18 bases sitting between them. Germline loops: CDR1 SGHTA, CDR2 FQGTGA. This CDR3 contains 15 residues. The CDR3 sequence: CASSSPEDGGAEAFF. CDR3 DNA sequence: TGTGCCAGCAGCTCCCCCGAAGACGGCGGGGCTGAAGCTTTCTTT.

The chain couples TRBV5-6 to TRBJ1-1; weak D call: TRBD1 (5 bases). The CDR3 is made up of 12 amino acids. The ends were cut back, 4 bases at V and 4 bases at J, with 8 bases in the middle. Per germline, CDR1 SGHDT and CDR2 YYEEEE. This chain's CDR3 is CASSPGGTEAFF. DNA for the CDR3: TGTGCCAGCAGCCCGGGGGGCACTGAAGCTTTCTTT.

The chain has TRBV10-2 and TRBJ1-1, with unresolved D. This CDR3 is built from 15 residues. Between the trimmed V and J ends, which lost 7 bases and 4 bases, there was a span of 19 bases. Germline assignment: CDR1 WSHSY and CDR2 SAAADI. The CDR3 nucleotides read TGCGCCAGCATCCGGGTCGATGGTTTAACCACTGAAGCTTTCTTT. Translating it yields CASIRVDGLTTEAFF.

V gene TRBV5-6 combines with J gene TRBJ2-3, with D possibly TRBD1 on 5 matching bases. This CDR3 region has 16 residues. V was pared by 3 bases and J by 0 bases, with 14 bases between. Germline CDR1 SGHDT, CDR2 YYEEEE. CDR3 sequence (DNA): TGTGCCAGCAGCTACGTGGTTCCAGGGAGCACAGATACGCAGTATTTT. This gives the protein CASSYVVPGSTDTQYF.

The chain links TRBV10-3 to TRBJ2-2; tentative D call: TRBD2 (6 bases). This CDR3 has 17 amino acids. Trimming removed 0 bases from V and 1 base from J, with 12 bases in between. CDR1 is ENHRY and CDR2 is SYGVKD in the germline V gene. The chain's CDR3 is CAISESTSLGNTGELFF. CDR3 bases: TGTGCCATCAGTGAGTCTACTAGCTTGGGGAACACCGGGGAGCTGTTTTTT.

This clone was seen a handful of times. The CDR3 region is CASSEEGLLTGELFF. CDR3 in DNA: TGTGCCAGCAGTGAAGAGGGACTTCTCACCGGGGAGCTGTTTTTT. The chain joins TRBV6-1 to TRBJ2-2, with a weak D call TRBD2 (6 bases). Trimming cost V 1 base and J 4 bases, with 10 bases left between them. This CDR3 has 15 residues. Germline lookup yields CDR1 MNHNS and CDR2 SASEGT.

The V and J genes are TRBV10-1 and TRBJ1-1, with D maybe TRBD1 (5 bases). Looked up from germline, CDR1 is WNHNN and CDR2 is SYGVQD (reference sequence). The V end was cut by 6 bases, the J end by 3 bases, with 11 bases between. This CDR3 spans 13 amino acids. The CDR3 loop reads CASRGGSDTEAFF. The CDR3 nucleotides are TGCGCCAGCAGGGGGGGGTCGGACACTGAAGCTTTCTTT.

V usage is TRBV2 and J usage is TRBJ1-6; D unclear. This CDR3 region has 12 residues. V lost 6 bases and J 10 bases, leaving 10 bases between the germline ends. Germline CDR1 SNHLY, CDR2 FYNNEI. In DNA form, the CDR3 reads TGTGCCAGCAGGGGAGCCGGGTCACCCCTCCACTTT. Its translation is CASRGAGSPLHF.

The rearrangement links TRBV5-1 to TRBJ1-5; tentative D call: TRBD1 (5 bases). CDR3 length equals 13 residues. Per germline, CDR1 SGHRS and CDR2 YFSETQ. Between the trimmed V and J ends, which lost 0 bases and 6 bases, there was a span of 7 bases. The CDR3 sequence: CASSLAGGQPQHF. Here the CDR3 DNA reads TGCGCCAGCAGCTTGGCGGGGGGTCAGCCCCAGCATTTT.

The rearrangement uses TRBV4-1 and TRBJ2-5; 12 nucleotides agree with TRBD2. Trimming cost V 3 bases and J 1 base; bases outside gene matches: 6. The CDR3 runs 17 residues. Germline CDR1 reads MGHRA; CDR2 reads YSYEKL. CDR3 DNA: TGCGCCAGCAGCCAGTCCCAACTAGCGGGGGGCCAAGAGACCCAGTACTTC. Its translation is CASSQSQLAGGQETQYF.

CDR3 amino acids: CASSPGPSTGELFF. The CDR3 DNA sequence: TGTGCCAGCAGCCCAGGGCCATCTACCGGGGAGCTGTTTTTT. The chain uses TRBV13 and TRBJ2-2; TRBD1 is a possible D gene (5 bases). Between the trimmed V and J ends, which lost 5 bases and 5 bases, there was a span of 12 bases. CDR1 and CDR2 (germline): PRHDT, FYEKMQ (reference sequence). CDR3 length equals 14 residues.

In DNA form, the CDR3 reads TGTGCCAGCAGCTTAGCAAGGGGGCGTAGTATGGGCTATGGCTACACCTTC. Translated, it gives CASSLARGRSMGYGYTF. The chain employs TRBV11-3 and TRBJ1-2; 7 nucleotides line up with TRBD1. Losses at the gene ends were 1 base for V and 4 bases for J; bases not matched to a gene: 12. Germline CDR1 reads SGHNT; CDR2 reads YENEEA. The CDR3 covers 17 residues. Looking up the rest from reference TRBV11-3 and TRBJ1-2 gives the full variable domain: EAGVVQSPRYKIIEKKQPVAFWCNPISGHNTLYWYLQNLGQGPELLIRYENEEAVDDSQLPKDRFSAERLKGVDSTLKIQPAELGDSAVYLCASSLARGRSMGYGYTFGSGTRLTVV.

This chain links TRBV7-8 with TRBJ2-1; TRBD1 matches 10 bases. The CDR3 spans 13 residues. The V segment lost 4 bases and the J segment 10 bases; nucleotides outside the gene matches: 4. Germline CDR1 and CDR2: SGHVS and FQNEAQ. As DNA, the CDR3 is TGTGCCAGCAGCTCCCGGGACAGGGGCGAGCAGTTCTTC. Encoded protein: CASSSRDRGEQFF.

The chain carries TRBV13 and TRBJ1-1; D is uncertain. The CDR3 is made up of 14 amino acids. V lost 5 bases, J lost 8 bases, and 18 bases lay in between. The germline V gene has CDR1 PRHDT and CDR2 FYEKMQ (reference sequence). For the CDR3, the DNA is TGTGCCAGCAGCCCACAAAGCGGAAAGCTCGAAGCTTTCTTT. It encodes CASSPQSGKLEAFF.

This chain uses TRBV4-1 with TRBJ2-7; 10 bases map to TRBD2. The CDR3 totals 15 residues. CDR1 is MGHRA, CDR2 YSYEKL, per germline. After removal of 1 base from V and 3 bases from J, the junction contained 3 bases not matched to a gene. CDR3 residues: CASSQVTSGDYEQYF. The CDR3 nucleotides are TGCGCCAGCAGCCAAGTAACTAGCGGGGACTACGAGCAGTACTTC.

The CDR3 region has the DNA TGTGCCAGTAGTATCCGTGAGGACAGGGGCGGTGAAAAACTGTTTTTT. Protein sequence: CASSIREDRGGEKLFF. The chain recombines TRBV19 with TRBJ1-4; 9 bases line up with TRBD1. CDR1 and CDR2 from the germline V gene are LNHDA and SQIVND (reference sequence). This CDR3 comprises 16 residues. V lost 3 bases and J lost 7; bases outside the gene matches: 9.

V gene TRBV7-6 combines with J gene TRBJ2-5; D is perhaps TRBD2 (6 bases). The CDR3 runs 14 residues. Per germline, CDR1 SGHVS and CDR2 FNYEAQ. V was cut by 4 bases and J by 5 bases, with 14 bases left in between. The CDR3: CASSSGGGQETQYF. CDR3 nucleotides: TGTGCCAGCAGCTCCGGCGGAGGGCAGGAGACCCAGTACTTC.

The chain uses TRBV27 and TRBJ2-1; TRBD2 matches 12 bases. In germline, CDR1 is MNHEY, CDR2 SMNVEV (reference sequence). Trimming cost V 7 bases and J 10 bases; bases outside gene matches: 11. This CDR3 is 15 amino acids long. The CDR3 spells CASIPASGRDWEQFF. CDR3 nucleotide sequence: TGTGCCAGCATACCAGCTAGCGGGAGGGATTGGGAGCAGTTCTTC.

The DNA of the CDR3 is TGTGCCAGCAGTTTATTTAGACTAGCGGTTTCCTACGAGCAGTACTTC. As protein: CASSLFRLAVSYEQYF. V and J are TRBV28 and TRBJ2-7; 9 nucleotides agree with TRBD2. Losses at the gene ends were 1 base for V and 1 base for J; bases not matched to a gene: 5. CDR1 is MDHEN, CDR2 SYDVKM, per germline. This CDR3 region has 16 residues.

The V call is TRBV7-9, the J call TRBJ1-4; TRBD1 aligns across 7 bases. Germline values: CDR1 SEHNR, CDR2 FQNEAQ (reference sequence). V shed 10 bases and J 5 bases; nucleotides not matched to a gene: 7. This CDR3 is built from 13 residues. As DNA, the CDR3 is TGTGCCACCGGACAGGCCTCCAATGAAAAACTGTTTTTT. This gives the protein CATGQASNEKLFF.

V and J are TRBV28 and TRBJ1-2; 10 nucleotides align to TRBD1. Trimming at V came to 6 bases and at J to 0 bases, leaving 13 bases not matched to a gene. Germline CDR1 is MDHEN and CDR2 is SYDVKM. This CDR3 contains 18 residues. The CDR3 reads CASRVYSGTGVANYGYTF. Here the CDR3 DNA reads TGTGCCAGCAGAGTTTACTCCGGGACAGGGGTAGCTAACTATGGCTACACCTTC.

The gene calls are TRBV4-2 and TRBJ2-1; TRBD2 might be the D (5 bases). The CDR3 has 17 amino acids. CDR1 LGHNA and CDR2 YNFKEQ come from the germline V gene. Between the trimmed V and J ends, which lost 4 bases and 2 bases, there was a span of 18 bases. The CDR3 coding sequence is TGTGCCAGCAGCCCCGAACCCCCACTAGTCACCTACAATGAGCAGTTCTTC. This gives the protein CASSPEPPLVTYNEQFF.

CDR3 in DNA: TGTGCCAGCAGTTTAATAGGGACAGGGGTTATTGGTGAGCAGTTCTTC. Its translation: CASSLIGTGVIGEQFF. The chain carries TRBV27 and TRBJ2-1; 10 nucleotides line up with TRBD1. The ends lost 2 bases at V and 9 bases at J; junction bases unmatched: 10. This CDR3 region has 16 residues. CDR1 and CDR2 from the germline V gene are MNHEY and SMNVEV (reference sequence).

This clone was seen once. The genes are TRBV7-9 and TRBJ1-2; D uncertain. The CDR3 loop spans 12 amino acids. The V and J ends lost 2 bases and 6 bases respectively, with 7 bases between them. From germline, CDR1 is SEHNR and CDR2 FQNEAQ (reference sequence). CDR3 loop: CASSLNLDGYTF. The CDR3 DNA reads TGTGCCAGCAGCTTAAACCTAGATGGCTACACCTTC.